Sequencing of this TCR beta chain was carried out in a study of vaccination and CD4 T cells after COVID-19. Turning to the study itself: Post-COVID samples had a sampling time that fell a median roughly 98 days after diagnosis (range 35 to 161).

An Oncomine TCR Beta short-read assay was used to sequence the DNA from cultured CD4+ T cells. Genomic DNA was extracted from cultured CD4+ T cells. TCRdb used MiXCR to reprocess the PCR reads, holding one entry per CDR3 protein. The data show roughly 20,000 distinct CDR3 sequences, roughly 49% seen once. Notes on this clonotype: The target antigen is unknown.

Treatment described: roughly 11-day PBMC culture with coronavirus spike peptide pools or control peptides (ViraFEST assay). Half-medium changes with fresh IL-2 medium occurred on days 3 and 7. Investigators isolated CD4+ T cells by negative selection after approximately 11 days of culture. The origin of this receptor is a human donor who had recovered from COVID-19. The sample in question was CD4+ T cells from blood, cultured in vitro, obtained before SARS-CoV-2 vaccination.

DNA for the CDR3: TGTGCCAGCAGCTTGGCCAACGGGCCCCAGCATTTT. Translated: CASSLANGPQHF. V is TRBV5-4 and J is TRBJ1-5, with no clear D. The CDR3 has 12 amino acids. CDR1 is SGHNT, CDR2 YYREEE, per germline (reference sequence). V was cut by 0 bases and J by 9 bases, with 7 bases left in between. Full variable domain (outside the CDR3, taken from reference TRBV5-4 and TRBJ1-5): ETGVTQSPTHLIKTRGQQVTLRCSSQSGHNTVSWYQQALGQGPQFIFQYYREEENGRGNFPPRFSGLQFPNYSSELNVNALELDDSALYLCASSLANGPQHFGDGTRLSIL.